These 20 T cell receptor beta chains were sequenced from one sample in a study of blood T cell repertoires in COVID-19. Data came from immunoSEQ multiplex PCR; TCRdb stores just in-frame clones and leaves some out. This sample yields approximately 150,000 clones, of which roughly four fifths are seen a single time; about 2.7% belongs to the top ten. The sequenced sample was peripheral blood. The receptors were gathered from a woman aged 80 or over with COVID-19, enrolled during active disease.

The chain is built from TRBV18 and TRBJ2-1, with D possibly matching TRBD1 (5 bases). This CDR3 is 16 amino acids long. CDR1 is KGHSH and CDR2 is LQKENI in the germline V gene. Trimming removed 2 bases at V and 0 bases at J, with 11 bases between. This CDR3 is CASSPWGGSSYNEQFF. DNA for the CDR3: TGTGCCAGCTCACCATGGGGCGGAAGCTCCTACAATGAGCAGTTCTTC.

V usage is TRBV12-3 or TRBV12-4 and J usage is TRBJ2-1, with TRBD2 as a possible D gene (6 bases). Between the trimmed V and J ends, which lost 3 bases and 9 bases, there was a span of 9 bases. This CDR3 contains 12 residues. The CDR3 loop is CASSFGGVEQFF. CDR3 in DNA: TGTGCCAGCAGTTTCGGAGGGGTTGAGCAGTTCTTC.

The chain carries TRBV5-1 and TRBJ1-6, with D unclear. The V end was cut by 1 base, the J end by 7 bases, with 12 bases between. The germline CDR1 and CDR2 sequences are SGHRS and YFSETQ. This CDR3 is 15 amino acids long. The CDR3 DNA sequence: TGCGCCAGCAGCTTGCTTGCCGGGGAAAATTCACCCCTCCACTTT. Translated, it gives CASSLLAGENSPLHF.

The CDR3 coding sequence is TGCGCCAGCAGCTTTCCCGGGACAGGGGACCGGACCGGGGAGCTGTTTTTT. Protein: CASSFPGTGDRTGELFF. J is TRBJ2-2 and V is TRBV5-1, with 10 nucleotides matching TRBD1. The V and J ends lost 2 bases and 5 bases, in that order; junction bases with no gene match: 9. CDR1 is SGHRS and CDR2 is YFSETQ in the germline V gene. CDR3 length: 17 residues.

The rearrangement uses TRBV19 and TRBJ1-4; TRBD1 agrees at 9 bases. The CDR3 is made up of 14 amino acids. Germline CDR1 is LNHDA and CDR2 is SQIVND (reference sequence). The V segment lost 8 bases and the J segment 3 bases; nucleotides outside the gene matches: 4. In DNA, the CDR3 is TGTGCCAGTGCCGACAGGGGGGCTAATGAAAAACTGTTTTTT. Its translation: CASADRGANEKLFF.

The rearrangement links TRBV30 to TRBJ1-4; D ambiguous. This CDR3 has 15 residues. The V end lost 0 bases, the J end lost 1 base, and 9 bases lay between the germline ends. Germline CDR1 is GTSNPN and CDR2 is SVGIG (reference sequence). The CDR3 bases are TGTGCCTGGAGTGTACTGGCAGGAACTAATGAAAAACTGTTTTTT. Its translation is CAWSVLAGTNEKLFF.

This clone appeared a single time. The genes are TRBV3-1 (or the pseudogene TRBV3-2) and TRBJ2-2; TRBD1 aligns across 9 bases. The CDR3 contains 16 residues. The germline gives CDR1 LGHDT, CDR2 YNNKEL (reference sequence). V shed 3 bases and J 7 bases; nucleotides not matched to a gene: 9. The CDR3 protein is CASSHSGTGRGGELFF. The CDR3, as DNA: TGTGCCAGCAGCCATTCCGGGACAGGGAGGGGCGGGGAGCTGTTTTTT.

This clone occurred a few times. V is TRBV27 and J is TRBJ2-3; TRBD2 agrees at 10 bases. CDR3 length: 13 residues. Germline assignment: CDR1 MNHEY and CDR2 SMNVEV (reference sequence). V trimming: 6 bases; J trimming: 9 bases; junction bases outside the gene matches: 6. The CDR3 DNA reads as TGTGCCAGCAGGCCGCTAGCGGGAGACACGCAGTATTTT. Amino acids: CASRPLAGDTQYF.

The chain is built from TRBV2 and TRBJ2-3; 11 bases match TRBD2. Germline CDR1 SNHLY, CDR2 FYNNEI. The CDR3 consists of 15 residues. After removal of 5 bases from V and 3 bases from J, the junction contained 4 bases not matched to a gene. CDR3 DNA sequence: TGTGCCAGCAGTCCACTAGCGGGGGCAACAGATACGCAGTATTTT. Its translation is CASSPLAGATDTQYF. Supplemented by reference TRBV2 and TRBJ2-3, the full variable domain reads EPEVTQTPSHQVTQMGQEVILRCVPISNHLYFYWYRQILGQKVEFLVSFYNNEISEKSEIFDDQFSVERPDGSNFTLKIRSTKLEDSAMYFCASSPLAGATDTQYFGPGTRLTVL.

This clone has a single count. The chain uses TRBV5-4 and TRBJ1-4; 7 nucleotides line up with TRBD1. V shed 0 bases and J 7 bases; nucleotides not matched to a gene: 9. Germline V gives CDR1 SGHNT, CDR2 YYREEE (reference sequence). The CDR3 runs 16 residues. This CDR3 reads CASSLAVAQGGEKLFF. As DNA, the CDR3 is TGTGCCAGCAGCTTGGCGGTCGCGCAGGGGGGTGAAAAACTGTTTTTT.

The rearrangement joins TRBV19 to TRBJ2-1, with TRBD1 as a possible D gene (5 bases). The length of the CDR3 is 15 residues. The germline V gene encodes CDR1 LNHDA and CDR2 SQIVND (reference sequence). V was pared by 2 bases and J by 0 bases, with 8 bases between. The CDR3 sequence is CASSILGASYNEQFF. CDR3 DNA: TGTGCCAGTAGTATATTAGGGGCCTCCTACAATGAGCAGTTCTTC.

This chain joins TRBV5-1 and TRBJ2-5, with 9 nucleotides matching TRBD2. CDR3 size: 16 residues. Germline trimming cut 0 bases from V and 5 bases from J; bases unmatched to any gene: 8. The germline V gene encodes CDR1 SGHRS and CDR2 YFSETQ. The CDR3 DNA reads as TGCGCCAGCAGCTTGGGGGCTAGCGGGAAGGGTGAGACCCAGTACTTC. Translating it yields CASSLGASGKGETQYF.

This chain links TRBV6-6 with TRBJ1-5; D is ambiguous. Germline V gene sequence: CDR1 MNHNY, CDR2 SVGAGI (reference sequence). The ends were cut back, 5 bases at V and 8 bases at J, with 16 bases in the middle. The length of the CDR3 is 14 residues. CDR3 loop: CASSPRGAMEPQHF. The CDR3 bases are TGTGCCAGCAGTCCACGGGGTGCCATGGAGCCCCAGCATTTT.

The rearrangement links TRBV18 to TRBJ2-1; 9 nucleotides line up with TRBD1. Germline CDR1 and CDR2: KGHSH and LQKENI. The CDR3 loop spans 15 amino acids. The J segment lost 4 bases and the V segment lost 6 bases, leaving 7 bases of the junction unmatched. The CDR3 sequence: CASSLRTGAYNEQFF. The CDR3 DNA is TGTGCCAGCTCCCTCCGGACAGGGGCTTACAATGAGCAGTTCTTC.

The sample holds a few counts of this clone. V usage is TRBV28 and J usage is TRBJ2-5; TRBD2 agrees at 11 bases. The V and J ends lost 5 bases and 1 base, in that order; junction bases with no gene match: 6. Per the germline V gene, CDR1 is MDHEN and CDR2 is SYDVKM. The CDR3 is made up of 16 amino acids. CDR3 residues: CASSIIAGGTQETQYF. The CDR3 DNA sequence: TGTGCCAGCAGTATTATAGCGGGAGGGACCCAAGAGACCCAGTACTTC.

The rearrangement uses TRBV7-2 and TRBJ2-7, with a weak D call TRBD2 (5 bases). Germline CDR1 is SGHTA and CDR2 is FQGNSA. Trimming stripped 0 bases from V and 4 bases from J, with 10 bases between. There are 14 residues in the CDR3. The CDR3 is CASSLARELYEQYF. Written as DNA, the CDR3 is TGTGCCAGCAGCTTAGCTAGGGAGTTGTACGAGCAGTACTTC.

The chain employs TRBV28 and TRBJ1-3; perhaps TRBD1 as D (6 bases). The CDR3 extends over 14 amino acids. The V end lost 2 bases, the J end lost 4 bases, and 9 bases lay between the germline ends. Per the germline V gene, CDR1 is MDHEN and CDR2 is SYDVKM. CDR3 DNA sequence: TGTGCCAGCAGTTTACAGCAGGGGGGAAACACCATATATTTT. Protein sequence: CASSLQQGGNTIYF. Supplemented by reference TRBV28 and TRBJ1-3, the full variable domain reads DVKVTQSSRYLVKRTGEKVFLECVQDMDHENMFWYRQDPGLGLRLIYFSYDVKMKEKGDIPEGYSVSREKKERFSLILESASTNQTSMYLCASSLQQGGNTIYFGEGSWLTVV.

The rearrangement links TRBV7-2 to TRBJ2-7, with D perhaps matching TRBD1 (6 bases). CDR1 and CDR2 from the germline V gene are SGHTA and FQGNSA. The CDR3 contains 13 residues. Trimming took off 1 base at V and 2 bases at J, with 6 bases between the two ends. The CDR3 nucleotides are TGTGCCAGCAGCTTAGGGGACACCTACGAGCAGTACTTC. Translated: CASSLGDTYEQYF.

CDR3 region: CASSPLRHGQETQYF. The CDR3 DNA follows: TGTGCCAGCTCACCATTGAGGCACGGTCAAGAGACCCAGTACTTC. The chain has TRBV18 and TRBJ2-5, with D unresolved. With 2 bases removed from V and 2 bases from J, the gap between germline ends came to 12 bases. Germline-derived CDR1 and CDR2 are KGHSH and LQKENI. The CDR3 loop spans 15 amino acids.

The chain has TRBV6-2 or TRBV6-3 and TRBJ2-1; TRBD1 matches at 8 bases. The CDR3 length is 15 residues. Germline V gives CDR1 MNHEY, CDR2 SVGEGT. After removal of 2 bases from V and 8 bases from J, the junction contained 8 bases not matched to a gene. The CDR3 sequence is CASSYPGQVSYEQFF. The CDR3 nucleotides are TGTGCCAGCAGTTACCCGGGACAGGTTTCGTATGAGCAGTTCTTC.